This passage covers 8 T cell receptor beta chains from one sample sequenced in a study of shared clonotypes between healthy human individuals. Produced via immunoSEQ multiplex PCR; TCRdb's table is partial and in-frame only. This table holds over 2 million clones, 90% to 95% found once. Sequenced: naive CD4+ T cells sorted from blood. Subset defined: CD45RA+ positively selected. These receptors were obtained from a man younger than 35 in good health.

The rearrangement joins TRBV10-3 to TRBJ2-2; TRBD2 aligns across 10 bases. CDR1 ENHRY and CDR2 SYGVKD come from the germline V gene. Trimming at V came to 3 bases and at J to 6 bases, leaving 1 base not matched to a gene. The CDR3 runs 14 residues. CDR3 protein: CAISDGLAAGELFF. The CDR3, as DNA: TGTGCCATCAGTGACGGACTAGCGGCCGGGGAGCTGTTTTTT.

Points on this clone: The same CDR3 arises from other DNA sequences in this sample as well. The CDR3 spells CASSRGGDTGELFF. The CDR3, as DNA: TGCGCCAGCAGTCGGGGCGGGGACACCGGGGAGCTGTTTTTT. This chain connects TRBV5-1 to TRBJ2-2, with D maybe TRBD2 (6 bases). The CDR3 consists of 14 residues. Germline-derived CDR1 and CDR2 are SGHRS and YFSETQ. V shed 5 bases and J shed 3 bases, with 11 bases lying between them.

The CDR3 is CASSSQEINTEAFF. CDR3 bases: TGTGCCAGCAGTTCACAGGAAATAAACACTGAAGCTTTCTTT. This chain joins TRBV28 and TRBJ1-1, with D possibly being TRBD1 (5 bases). The V gene lost 4 bases and the J gene lost 2 bases, with 11 bases spanning the gap. The CDR3 contains 14 residues. Per the germline V gene, CDR1 is MDHEN and CDR2 is SYDVKM.

The V and J genes are TRBV30 and TRBJ2-3; TRBD1 aligns across 7 bases. The trim removed 0 bases at V and 2 bases at J, leaving 5 bases unmatched. CDR1 and CDR2 (germline): GTSNPN, SVGIG (reference sequence). This CDR3 is 15 amino acids long. The CDR3 DNA is TGTGCCTGGAGTGTCGGGACAGCCTTCACAGATACGCAGTATTTT. It translates to CAWSVGTAFTDTQYF.

The chain carries TRBV19 and TRBJ2-3; D is ambiguous. V shed 1 base and J shed 8 bases, with 13 bases lying between them. The germline V gene has CDR1 LNHDA and CDR2 SQIVND (reference sequence). The CDR3 runs 14 residues. CDR3 protein: CASSIASTVVTQYF. CDR3 in DNA: TGTGCCAGTAGTATAGCTTCGACGGTTGTTACGCAGTATTTT.

The chain uses TRBV5-1 and TRBJ1-4; D may be TRBD1 (6 bases). Trimming shortened V by 0 bases and J by 1 base, and 10 bases separated the two germline ends. The CDR3 length is 16 residues. CDR1 and CDR2 from the germline V gene are SGHRS and YFSETQ. CDR3 DNA sequence: TGCGCCAGCAGCTTGGGGGAACAGGGAACTAATGAAAAACTGTTTTTT. This sequence encodes CASSLGEQGTNEKLFF.

This clone was recorded only once. The gene calls are TRBV2 and TRBJ2-3; 9 nucleotides line up with TRBD2. Germline V gives CDR1 SNHLY, CDR2 FYNNEI. J gave up 2 bases and V 5 bases, and 5 bases lay outside the gene matches. The CDR3 is 15 residues long. Written as DNA, the CDR3 is TGTGCCAGCAGTCCCCTAGCGGGGTTCACAGATACGCAGTATTTT. Translating it yields CASSPLAGFTDTQYF.

The gene calls are TRBV7-2 and TRBJ2-1, with 9 bases aligning to TRBD2. With 5 bases clipped from V and 5 bases from J, the junction kept 10 bases outside the gene matches. This CDR3 has 16 amino acids. Germline V gene sequence: CDR1 SGHTA, CDR2 FQGNSA. CDR3 residues: CASSPLRTSVNNEQFF. CDR3 DNA sequence: TGTGCCAGCAGCCCACTTCGGACTAGCGTTAACAATGAGCAGTTCTTC.